Here is one TCR beta chain with its context. It has no known antigen specificity. No per-base quality is available; no much larger clone lies one base away. The data are from a study of blood T cell repertoires in COVID-19 (dated by TCRdb to about 2020). About the full investigation: The collaborator samples originated in the United States, Italy and Spain and spanned the acute and convalescent phases of COVID-19. The prospective study material was composed of cDNA or gDNA derived from T cells, B-cell-depleted T cells, or PBMCs. Deeply sampled blood TCRbeta repertoires from subjects exposed to, actively infected with, or recovered from COVID-19 were included in the dataset. The repertoires were released in a freely available public database meant as a resource for research on the immune response to SARS-CoV-2. Samples came from the ongoing ImmuneRACE study (first 160 participants) plus 1,254 subjects from 6 global collaborators. A de-identified subject ID, COVID-19 status, age in years and sex were almost always included in the sample metadata. Where HLA class I and class II types were available, the types were taken from metadata supplied by the sample provider, not from assay-based typing. Broad study findings and their caveats: How much clinical and demographic metadata was included differed by source and by participant, and the metadata was provided uncurated.

The immunoSEQ Assay, a bias-controlled multiplex PCR, was used to amplify TCRbeta CDR3 regions from genomic DNA. The paper's processing steps were these. The number of nucleated cells in each sample was estimated from the amplification of reference gene primers within the assay. To quantify the absolute abundance of each unique TCRbeta CDR3 rearrangement, sequence reads were collapsed and filtered. Productive Simpson clonality was computed per sample as the square root of Simpson's diversity index over productive rearrangements. The table was pulled from immuneACCESS by TCRdb, which kept in-frame rearrangements only. Such tables lose some clones; where checked, under half of the loss comes from unresolved V genes, and the rest has no known cause. V and J calls and clone size are those listed in that table; D and trimming were worked out from the DNA. This sample comprises around 160,000 clones, more than 75% of them detected only once. The ten largest clones capture 6% to 7% of the sample.

V is shortened by 6 bases, J by 3 bases, and the region joining them spans 14 bases. CDR1 and CDR2 are read off the germline V gene (reference sequence) as MNHEY and SMNVEV. Taken from cysteine to phenylalanine, the CDR3 has 14 residues. Only the CDR3 DNA is retained, 42 bases long and in frame from the first base. Collaborating institutions collected whole blood in K2EDTA tubes following their own protocols. For TCRbeta analysis, collaborators shipped samples as frozen whole blood, isolated PBMCs, or DNA extracted from either of those sample types. The sequence is built from TRBV27 and TRBJ1-2; the D gene remains uncertain. Sequencing was performed on peripheral blood. The TCR originated in a man aged 80 or over with acute or convalescent COVID-19. The CDR3 region reads CASRASGGDYGYTF. The DNA sequence is as follows: TGTGCCAGCAGAGCCAGTGGCGGGGACTATGGCTACACCTTC.